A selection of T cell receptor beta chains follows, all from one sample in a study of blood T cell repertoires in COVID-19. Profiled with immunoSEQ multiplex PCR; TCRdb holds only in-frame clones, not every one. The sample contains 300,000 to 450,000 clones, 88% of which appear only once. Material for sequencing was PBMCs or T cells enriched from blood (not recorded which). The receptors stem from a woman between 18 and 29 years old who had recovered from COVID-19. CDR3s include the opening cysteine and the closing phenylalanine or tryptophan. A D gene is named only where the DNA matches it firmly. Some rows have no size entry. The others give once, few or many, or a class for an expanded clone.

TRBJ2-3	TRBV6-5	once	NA	CASSYRASITDTQYF	TGTGCCAGCAGTTACAGGGCTAGCATTACAGATACGCAGTATTTT
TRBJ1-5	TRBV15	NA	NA	CATSRVRVVEPQHF	TGTGCCACCAGCAGAGTCCGGGTTGTTGAGCCCCAGCATTTT
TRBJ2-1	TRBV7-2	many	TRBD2	CASSPTSGSYNEQFF	TGTGCCAGCAGCCCCACTAGCGGGTCATACAATGAGCAGTTCTTC
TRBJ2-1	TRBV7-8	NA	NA	CASSLGGQSYNEQFF	TGTGCCAGCAGCTTGGGGGGACAGAGCTACAATGAGCAGTTCTTC
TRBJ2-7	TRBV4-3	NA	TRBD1	CASSQDRDSSYEQYF	TGCGCCAGCAGCCAAGATAGGGACAGCTCCTACGAGCAGTACTTC
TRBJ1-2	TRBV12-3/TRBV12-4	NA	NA	CASSFAGGGYTF	TGTGCCAGCAGTTTTGCGGGAGGTGGCTACACCTTC
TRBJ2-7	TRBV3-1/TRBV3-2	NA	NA	CASSQAQAAYEQYF	TGTGCCAGCAGCCAAGCTCAAGCCGCCTACGAGCAGTACTTC
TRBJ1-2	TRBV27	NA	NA	CASSLSGFAYGYTF	TGTGCCAGCAGTTTATCCGGGTTTGCCTATGGCTACACCTTC
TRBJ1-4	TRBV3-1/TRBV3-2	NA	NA	CASSLRGAVYEKLFF	TGTGCCAGCAGCCTACGGGGGGCTGTTTATGAAAAACTGTTTTTT
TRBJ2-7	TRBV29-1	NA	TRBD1	CSVRDRAEQYF	TGCAGCGTACGGGACAGAGCCGAGCAGTACTTC
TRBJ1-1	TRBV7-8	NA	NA	CASSLLRARNTEAFF	TGTGCCAGCAGCTTACTGCGAGCGAGAAACACTGAAGCTTTCTTT
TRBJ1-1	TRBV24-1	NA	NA	CATSGAGKGNTEAFF	TGTGCCACCAGTGGGGCGGGTAAGGGGAACACTGAAGCTTTCTTT
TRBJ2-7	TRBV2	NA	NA	CASSPWDTTYEQYF	TGTGCCAGCAGCCCATGGGACACCACCTACGAGCAGTACTTC
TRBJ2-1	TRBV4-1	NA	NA	CASSPPPGRGRNEQFF	TGCGCCAGCAGCCCCCCCCCTGGAAGGGGAAGGAATGAGCAGTTCTTC
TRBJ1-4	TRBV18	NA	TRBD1	CASSPTGGLTNEKLFF	TGTGCCAGCTCACCCACAGGGGGATTAACTAATGAAAAACTGTTTTTT
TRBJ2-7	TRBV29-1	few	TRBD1	CSVDGDRVSSYEQYF	TGCAGCGTTGACGGGGACAGGGTGTCATCCTACGAGCAGTACTTC
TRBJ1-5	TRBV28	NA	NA	CASSLTGTNQPQHF	TGTGCCAGCAGTTTAACAGGGACCAATCAGCCCCAGCATTTT
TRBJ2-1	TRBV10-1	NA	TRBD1	CASSVRQGSTFSYNEQFF	TGCGCCAGCAGTGTGAGACAGGGGTCAACCTTCTCCTACAATGAGCAGTTCTTC
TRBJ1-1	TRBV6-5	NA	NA	CASSYHTTGYDTEAFF	TGTGCCAGCAGTTACCACACCACAGGGTACGACACTGAAGCTTTCTTT
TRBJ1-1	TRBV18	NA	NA	CASSAAHGSGTEAFF	TGTGCCAGCTCAGCGGCACATGGGTCGGGCACTGAAGCTTTCTTT
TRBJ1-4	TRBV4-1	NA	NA	CASSQDSGLNEKLFF	TGCGCCAGCAGCCAAGATAGTGGTTTGAATGAAAAACTGTTTTTT
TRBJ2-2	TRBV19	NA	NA	CASSITYGGELFF	TGTGCCAGTAGTATAACATACGGGGGGGAGCTGTTTTTT
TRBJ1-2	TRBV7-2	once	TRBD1	CASSWTGGSYGYTF	TGTGCCAGCAGCTGGACAGGGGGTAGCTATGGCTACACCTTC
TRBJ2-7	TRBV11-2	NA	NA	CASSFTTAYEQYF	TGTGCCAGCAGCTTTACCACGGCCTACGAGCAGTACTTC
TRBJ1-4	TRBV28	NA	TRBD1	CASSPRQGRVEEKLFF	TGTGCCAGCAGTCCCCGACAGGGAAGGGTAGAGGAAAAACTGTTTTTT
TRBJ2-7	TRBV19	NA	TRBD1	CASTMRTGSYEQYF	TGTGCCAGTACCATGCGGACAGGCTCCTACGAGCAGTACTTC
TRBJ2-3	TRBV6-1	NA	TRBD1	CASSSRTGSTDTQYF	TGTGCCAGCAGTTCGCGGACAGGAAGCACAGATACGCAGTATTTT
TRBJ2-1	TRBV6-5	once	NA	CASSYAGTSYNEQFF	TGTGCCAGCAGTTACGCGGGGACCTCCTACAATGAGCAGTTCTTC
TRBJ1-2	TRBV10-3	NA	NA	CAIRAGYGYTF	TGTGCCATCAGGGCTGGCTATGGCTACACCTTC
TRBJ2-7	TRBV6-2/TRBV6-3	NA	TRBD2	CASSSGGSPYEQYF	TGTGCCAGCAGCTCGGGGGGTTCCCCCTACGAGCAGTACTTC
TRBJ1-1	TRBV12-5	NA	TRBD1	CASGLKGQGNTEAFF	TGTGCTAGTGGTTTAAAAGGACAGGGGAACACTGAAGCTTTCTTT
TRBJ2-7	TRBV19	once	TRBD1	CASSRDRVTSYEQYF	TGTGCCAGTAGTAGGGACAGGGTGACCTCCTACGAGCAGTACTTC
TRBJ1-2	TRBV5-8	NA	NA	CASSLDRVEYGYTF	TGTGCCAGCAGCTTGGACAGGGTAGAATATGGCTACACCTTC
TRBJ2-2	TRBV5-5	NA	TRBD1	CASSLDFVAGTVLTGELFF	TGTGCCAGCAGCTTGGATTTCGTTGCCGGGACAGTGCTCACCGGGGAGCTGTTTTTT
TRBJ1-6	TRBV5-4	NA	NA	CASSHDSSGDSPLHF	TGTGCCAGCAGCCATGATTCATCAGGGGATTCACCCCTCCACTTT
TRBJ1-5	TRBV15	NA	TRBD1	CATSSTGGDQPQHF	TGTGCCACCAGCAGCACAGGGGGCGATCAGCCCCAGCATTTT
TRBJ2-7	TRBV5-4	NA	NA	CASSWTPGHNEQYF	TGTGCCAGCAGTTGGACGCCTGGACATAACGAGCAGTACTTC
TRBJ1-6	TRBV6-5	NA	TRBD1	CASTIGTASSPLHF	TGTGCCAGCACTATTGGGACAGCTTCTTCACCCCTCCACTTT
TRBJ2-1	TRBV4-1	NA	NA	CASSQVTGTPDGDNEQFF	TGCGCCAGCAGCCAAGTCACCGGGACTCCCGACGGGGACAATGAGCAGTTCTTC
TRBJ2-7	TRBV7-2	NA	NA	CASSPAGTSRAYEQYF	TGTGCCAGCAGCCCGGCGGGGACCTCCCGCGCCTACGAGCAGTACTTC
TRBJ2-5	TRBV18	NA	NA	CASSPRGTHERETQYF	TGTGCCAGCTCACCAAGGGGGACCCACGAACGAGAGACCCAGTACTTC
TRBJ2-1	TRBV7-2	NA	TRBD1	CASSVGQGSYNEQFF	TGTGCCAGCAGCGTGGGACAGGGGTCCTACAATGAGCAGTTCTTC
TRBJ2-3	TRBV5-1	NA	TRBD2	CASSLFVAGTTDTQYF	TGCGCCAGCAGCTTGTTTGTAGCGGGGACGACAGATACGCAGTATTTT
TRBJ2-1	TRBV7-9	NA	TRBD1	CASSRGQGPRNEQFF	TGTGCCAGCAGCCGGGGACAGGGTCCCCGCAATGAGCAGTTCTTC
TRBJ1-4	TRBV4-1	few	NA	CASSQVRGSDEKLFF	TGCGCCAGCAGCCAAGTAAGGGGGTCGGATGAAAAACTGTTTTTT
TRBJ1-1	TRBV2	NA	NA	CASRLSPQGRRNTEAFF	TGTGCCAGCAGGCTAAGCCCGCAGGGTAGGAGGAACACTGAAGCTTTCTTT
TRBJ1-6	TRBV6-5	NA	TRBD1	CASTRDRYNSPLHF	TGTGCCAGCACCAGGGACAGGTATAATTCACCCCTCCACTTT
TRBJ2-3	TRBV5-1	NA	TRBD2	CASSLEIAGDTDTQYF	TGCGCCAGCAGCTTGGAAATAGCGGGGGACACAGATACGCAGTATTTT
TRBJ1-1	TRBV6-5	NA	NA	CASGGGTEAFF	TGTGCCAGTGGGGGGGGCACTGAAGCTTTCTTT
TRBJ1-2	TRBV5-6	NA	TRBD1	CASSVPGQTSYGYTF	TGTGCCAGCAGCGTTCCGGGACAGACTTCGTATGGCTACACCTTC
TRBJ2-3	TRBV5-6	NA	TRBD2	CASSLWRGAADTQYF	TGTGCCAGCAGCTTGTGGCGGGGGGCCGCAGATACGCAGTATTTT
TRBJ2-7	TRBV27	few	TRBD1	CASSSRDRGAYEQYF	TGTGCCAGCAGTTCCCGGGACAGGGGAGCCTACGAGCAGTACTTC
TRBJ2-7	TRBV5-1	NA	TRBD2	CASSLQSSGGTYEQYF	TGCGCCAGCAGCTTGCAATCCAGCGGGGGTACCTACGAGCAGTACTTC
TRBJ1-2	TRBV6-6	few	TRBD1	CASSPGRLTGFGYGYTF	TGTGCCAGCAGTCCTGGTCGGCTGACAGGGTTCGGCTATGGCTACACCTTC
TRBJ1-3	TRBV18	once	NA	CASSPETLNTIYF	TGTGCCAGCTCACCGGAGACTTTAAACACCATATATTTT
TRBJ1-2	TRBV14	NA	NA	CASSLSHNYGYTF	TGTGCCAGCAGCCTGAGTCATAACTATGGCTACACCTTC
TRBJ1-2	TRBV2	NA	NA	CASSEALRGAPGYTF	TGTGCCAGCAGTGAAGCGCTTCGGGGGGCGCCTGGCTACACCTTC